These 32 T cell receptor beta chains came from one sample sequenced in a study of shared clonotypes between healthy human individuals. Produced via immunoSEQ multiplex PCR; TCRdb's table is partial and in-frame only. The profile shows roughly 700,000 clones, around 74% of them singletons. The sequencing sample was made of memory CD4+ T cells sorted from blood. The subset here: CD45RA-negative fraction. These TCRs come from a woman younger than 45 in good health.

The chain uses TRBV5-1 and TRBJ2-7; TRBD1 agrees at 10 bases. Germline values: CDR1 SGHRS, CDR2 YFSETQ. The CDR3 is 17 amino acids. With 3 bases clipped from V and 3 bases from J, the junction kept 12 bases outside the gene matches. The CDR3 DNA follows: TGCGCCAGCAGCTGGTCCGGGACAGGGGATGATGTCTACGAGCAGTACTTC. This encodes CASSWSGTGDDVYEQYF.

This clone was detected only a few times. The V call is TRBV27, the J call TRBJ2-2; possible D gene TRBD1, 8 bases. Trimming removed 1 base from V and 3 bases from J, with 12 bases in between. Germline V gene lookup returns CDR1 MNHEY and CDR2 SMNVEV (reference sequence). The CDR3 spans 16 residues. CDR3 DNA sequence: TGTGCCAGCAGTTTATGGACAGGGAGGGACACCGGGGAGCTGTTTTTT. Residues: CASSLWTGRDTGELFF.

The rearrangement links TRBV19 to TRBJ1-2, with TRBD1 matching over 11 bases. The V and J ends lost 5 bases and 8 bases, in that order; junction bases with no gene match: 10. In germline, CDR1 is LNHDA, CDR2 SQIVND (reference sequence). The CDR3 spans 15 residues. The CDR3 reads CASSLRDRGSHGYTF. In DNA form, the CDR3 reads TGTGCCAGTAGTCTCCGGGACAGGGGGTCGCACGGCTACACCTTC.

This clone was picked up one time. V usage is TRBV30 and J usage is TRBJ2-2; no clear D. Trimming left V 2 bases short and J 4 bases short, with 2 bases between. Germline lookup yields CDR1 GTSNPN and CDR2 SVGIG (reference sequence). The CDR3 covers 11 residues. The CDR3 DNA reads as TGTGCCTGGAGTTCCACCGGGGAGCTGTTTTTT. This codes for CAWSSTGELFF.

The gene calls are TRBV6-1 and TRBJ2-7; 7 nucleotides line up with TRBD2. The CDR3 consists of 11 residues. V lost 10 bases and J lost 5; bases outside the gene matches: 5. Per the germline V gene, CDR1 is MNHNS and CDR2 is SASEGT. The CDR3 coding sequence is TGTGCCACGAGCGGGACCCACGAGCAGTACTTC. The encoded protein is CATSGTHEQYF.

The chain links TRBV28 to TRBJ1-2; perhaps TRBD1 as D (5 bases). The length of the CDR3 is 14 residues. Trimming left V 5 bases short and J 7 bases short, with 17 bases between. The germline gives CDR1 MDHEN, CDR2 SYDVKM. CDR3 DNA sequence: TGTGCCAGCAGTGCCGACAGCCAGCTGAGTGGCTACACCTTC. Protein product: CASSADSQLSGYTF.

This clone was counted between two and nine times. The gene calls are TRBV7-2 and TRBJ2-3; 8 bases are a match to TRBD2. The CDR3 is 14 amino acids. Germline-derived CDR1 and CDR2 are SGHTA and FQGNSA. V dropped 5 bases and J dropped 6; count of bases not matched to a gene: 7. This CDR3 is CASSPLTSADTQYF. CDR3 in DNA: TGTGCCAGCAGCCCGTTGACTAGCGCGGATACGCAGTATTTT.

This chain uses TRBV11-1 with TRBJ2-3, with TRBD2 matching 8 bases. The ends lost 7 bases at V and 3 bases at J; junction bases unmatched: 12. Germline CDR1 SGHAT, CDR2 FQDESV (reference sequence). The CDR3 covers 16 residues. CDR3 DNA: TGTGCCAGCACCAAGACTAGCGACGGATGGACAGATACGCAGTATTTT. This codes for CASTKTSDGWTDTQYF.

The chain recombines TRBV2 with TRBJ2-1, with TRBD2 matching 11 bases. Losses at the gene ends were 5 bases for V and 5 bases for J; bases not matched to a gene: 8. Germline CDR1 is SNHLY and CDR2 is FYNNEI. The CDR3 covers 16 residues. Here the CDR3 reads CASSPGTSGGHNEQFF. In DNA form, the CDR3 reads TGTGCCAGCAGTCCAGGGACTAGCGGAGGTCACAATGAGCAGTTCTTC.

J is TRBJ2-2 and V is TRBV11-2; TRBD1 might be the D (6 bases). Trimming took 0 bases from V and 6 from J, leaving 14 bases between them. CDR1 and CDR2 (germline): SGHAT, FQNNGV. The CDR3 contains 16 residues. The DNA for the CDR3 is TGTGCCAGCAGCTTAGATCATGACAGGTTCGCCGGGGAGCTGTTTTTT. Its protein is CASSLDHDRFAGELFF.

This clone was observed a handful of times. This may come from a read error, since a much larger clone is one base off. The V call is TRBV5-6, the J call TRBJ1-1; D perhaps matches TRBD1 (5 bases). The CDR3 loop spans 13 amino acids. Trimming stripped 4 bases from V and 4 bases from J, with 11 bases between. CDR1 and CDR2 from the germline V gene are SGHDT and YYEEEE. CDR3 protein: CASSLLGGTEAFF. CDR3 DNA sequence: TGTGCCAGCAGCCTCCTCGGGGGCACTGAAGCTTTCTTT.

About this clone itself: Other DNA sequences of this sample code for an identical CDR3. V is TRBV18 and J is TRBJ2-5; no clear D gene. The length of the CDR3 is 12 residues. V lost 4 bases, J lost 1 base, and 4 bases lay in between. Germline CDR1 KGHSH, CDR2 LQKENI. This CDR3 reads CASSRIQETQYF. CDR3 DNA sequence: TGTGCCAGCTCACGAATCCAAGAGACCCAGTACTTC.

V is TRBV10-3 and J is TRBJ1-1; 7 bases map to TRBD1. The ends lost 4 bases at V and 2 bases at J; junction bases unmatched: 10. The CDR3 totals 16 residues. Germline loops: CDR1 ENHRY, CDR2 SYGVKD. The CDR3: CAISGQPGQKNTEAFF. DNA for the CDR3: TGTGCCATCAGTGGGCAACCGGGACAGAAAAACACTGAAGCTTTCTTT.

The rearrangement uses TRBV6-5 and TRBJ1-5; D gene unclear. Germline V gives CDR1 MNHEY, CDR2 SVGAGI. The V and J ends lost 0 bases and 1 base respectively, with 7 bases between them. The CDR3 has 15 amino acids. The CDR3 sequence: CASSYSGQSNQPQHF. The CDR3 DNA sequence: TGTGCCAGCAGTTACTCTGGGCAAAGCAATCAGCCCCAGCATTTT.

This chain connects TRBV30 to TRBJ1-6; 8 bases fit TRBD1. The CDR3 has 15 amino acids. V shed 3 bases, J shed 10 bases, and the junction held 11 bases outside the gene matches. CDR1 and CDR2 from the germline V gene are GTSNPN and SVGIG (reference sequence). The CDR3 DNA is TGTGCCTGGAGGCCCCCGGACAGGGAAGGCTCACCCCTCCACTTT. Protein: CAWRPPDREGSPLHF. The whole variable domain, remainder taken from reference TRBV30 and TRBJ1-6, is SQTIHQWPATLVQPVGSPLSLECTVEGTSNPNLYWYRQAAGRGLQLLFYSVGIGQISSEVPQNLSASRPQDRQFILSSKKLLLSDSGFYLCAWRPPDREGSPLHFGNGTRLTVT.

The chain links TRBV30 to TRBJ1-5, with D uncertain. The germline CDR1 and CDR2 sequences are GTSNPN and SVGIG (reference sequence). V dropped 2 bases and J dropped 5 bases, with 10 bases sitting between them. The CDR3 spans 13 residues. In DNA, the CDR3 is TGTGCCTGGAGTCAAAGGGTTGATCAGCCCCAGCATTTT. Protein sequence: CAWSQRVDQPQHF.

This rearrangement joins TRBV7-2 to TRBJ1-1; no clear D gene. The CDR3 length is 13 residues. In germline, CDR1 is SGHTA, CDR2 FQGNSA. Trimming took 1 base from V and 5 from J, leaving 8 bases between them. CDR3 sequence (DNA): TGTGCCAGCAGCTTAGTCGGGGAGACTGAAGCTTTCTTT. Translating it yields CASSLVGETEAFF.

This sequence joins TRBV15 and TRBJ1-2; TRBD1 matches at 9 bases. CDR1 is LNHNV, CDR2 YYDKDF, per germline (reference sequence). The CDR3 runs to 16 residues. Unmatched junction bases numbered 9, after V lost 3 bases and J lost 4 bases. The CDR3 reads CATSSYLDRGGYGYTF. The CDR3, as DNA: TGTGCCACCAGCAGCTACTTGGACAGGGGCGGCTATGGCTACACCTTC.

In this sample, this clone turned up once. This sequence joins TRBV5-6 and TRBJ1-3; D possibly corresponds to TRBD1 (6 bases). Germline lookup yields CDR1 SGHDT and CDR2 YYEEEE. CDR3 size: 18 residues. V lost 0 bases and J 2 bases, leaving 18 bases between the germline ends. Written as DNA, the CDR3 is TGTGCCAGCAGCTTGGGTAGTACGCACAGGGTGGCTGGAAACACCATATATTTT. It is translated as CASSLGSTHRVAGNTIYF.

For this clone: Other nucleotide sequences from this sample produce the same CDR3. This chain uses TRBV6-1 with TRBJ1-1; D not resolved. V dropped 8 bases and J dropped 1 base, with 11 bases sitting between them. Germline assignment: CDR1 MNHNS and CDR2 SASEGT. The CDR3 runs to 13 residues. The CDR3 loop is CASSRGRNTEAFF. The CDR3 DNA follows: TGTGCCAGCTCCCGAGGCAGGAACACTGAAGCTTTCTTT.

The J gene is TRBJ1-4, the V gene TRBV4-1, with 9 nucleotides matching TRBD1. Germline assignment: CDR1 MGHRA and CDR2 YSYEKL. The CDR3 is 18 amino acids. V lost 1 base to trimming and J lost 4 bases; unmatched junction nucleotides: 10. CDR3 coding DNA: TGCGCCAGCAGCCAAGCCCGGGACAGGGATGGGGGTAATGAAAAACTGTTTTTT. It is translated as CASSQARDRDGGNEKLFF.

This clone appeared a few times. The gene calls are TRBV5-1 and TRBJ1-4; D gene unclear. The CDR3 covers 14 residues. Germline CDR1 is SGHRS and CDR2 is YFSETQ. V lost 4 bases to trimming and J lost 5 bases, with 12 bases between them. CDR3 sequence (DNA): TGCGCCAGCAGCCCCGGAGCTTGGAATGAAAAACTGTTTTTT. Amino acid sequence: CASSPGAWNEKLFF.

This clone showed up just once. The genes are TRBV27 and TRBJ1-1; no clear D gene. From germline, CDR1 is MNHEY and CDR2 SMNVEV (reference sequence). This CDR3 is 17 amino acids long. Trimming took off 3 bases at V and 5 bases at J, with 22 bases between the two ends. CDR3 in DNA: TGTGCCAGCAGTTTTGGGCCCATCCTGGGGAAGGGTACTGAAGCTTTCTTT. Translating it yields CASSFGPILGKGTEAFF.

This clone was seen more than once but under ten times. Other DNA sequences in this sample translate to the same CDR3. The rearrangement links TRBV19 to TRBJ1-1, with D maybe TRBD1 (6 bases). The germline V gene encodes CDR1 LNHDA and CDR2 SQIVND (reference sequence). V lost 1 base to trimming and J lost 0 bases, with 6 bases between them. The CDR3 runs to 14 residues. The CDR3 is CASSIGTVNTEAFF. CDR3 nucleotide sequence: TGTGCCAGTAGTATAGGGACAGTGAACACTGAAGCTTTCTTT.

The rearrangement uses TRBV5-1 and TRBJ2-5, with D possibly matching TRBD2 (6 bases). The V gene lost 2 bases and the J gene lost 3 bases, with 8 bases spanning the gap. From germline, CDR1 is SGHRS and CDR2 YFSETQ. CDR3 length equals 13 residues. The CDR3 here is CASSFQREETQYF. The CDR3 coding sequence is TGCGCCAGCAGCTTCCAGCGGGAAGAGACCCAGTACTTC.

The chain recombines TRBV19 with TRBJ1-5; unclear D gene. V was trimmed by 5 bases and J by 16 bases, leaving 24 bases between them. The germline CDR1 and CDR2 sequences are LNHDA and SQIVND (reference sequence). The CDR3 length is 14 residues. The chain's CDR3 is CASSDDLIEMPIHF. DNA of the CDR3: TGTGCCAGTAGTGACGATTTAATCGAGATGCCCATACATTTT.

The chain uses TRBV28 and TRBJ2-1, with TRBD2 identical over 8 bases. The CDR3 is 14 amino acids. The germline gives CDR1 MDHEN, CDR2 SYDVKM. Trimming at V came to 10 bases and at J to 9 bases, leaving 14 bases not matched to a gene. The DNA for the CDR3 is TGTGCCATCACAACCCAGCGGGAGTCGGGTGAGCAGTTCTTC. Protein: CAITTQRESGEQFF.

In this sample, this clone turned up once. J is TRBJ2-3 and V is TRBV15, with TRBD2 matching 10 bases. CDR3 length: 16 residues. Losses at the gene ends were 3 bases for V and 1 base for J; bases not matched to a gene: 4. Germline V gives CDR1 LNHNV, CDR2 YYDKDF (reference sequence). The chain's CDR3 is CATSSMSGRGTDTQYF. The CDR3 nucleotides are TGTGCCACCAGCAGTATGAGCGGGAGGGGCACAGATACGCAGTATTTT.

The chain uses TRBV28 and TRBJ2-4; TRBD1 is a possible D gene (6 bases). Per germline, CDR1 MDHEN and CDR2 SYDVKM. V dropped 7 bases and J dropped 5 bases, with 18 bases sitting between them. There are 15 residues in the CDR3. The DNA of the CDR3 is TGTGCCAGCACACAAGAGGGGTGGACAGAAAACATTCAGTACTTC. It specifies CASTQEGWTENIQYF.

The chain joins TRBV27 to TRBJ1-2; unclear D gene. This CDR3 region has 15 residues. Germline values: CDR1 MNHEY, CDR2 SMNVEV (reference sequence). V was trimmed by 5 bases and J by 2 bases, leaving 15 bases between them. CDR3: CASSPQSLANYGYTF. CDR3 in DNA: TGTGCCAGCAGTCCACAGAGTTTAGCGAACTATGGCTACACCTTC.

The chain couples TRBV6-1 to TRBJ2-1; D may be TRBD2 (7 bases). V was pared by 6 bases and J by 9 bases, with 21 bases between. The CDR3 contains 15 residues. Germline V lookup: CDR1 MNHNS, CDR2 SASEGT. The CDR3: CASRGQWGGIGEQFF. The CDR3 region has the DNA TGTGCCAGCAGAGGACAGTGGGGGGGCATTGGTGAGCAGTTCTTC.

About this clone: Possible read error: a much larger clone is one base away. This chain connects TRBV27 to TRBJ2-6; D is perhaps TRBD1 (6 bases). Germline CDR1 is MNHEY and CDR2 is SMNVEV (reference sequence). Trimming removed 5 bases from V and 2 bases from J, with 10 bases in between. The CDR3 sequence is 15 residues long. The CDR3, as DNA: TGTGCCAGCAGTACACAGGGAGCTGGGGCCAACGTCCTGACTTTC. Residues: CASSTQGAGANVLTF.